The following is a T cell receptor (beta chain) sequence with its context. As yet, its antigen is unknown. This record belongs to a study of persistence of HIV-infected CD4 T cells. Points from the study as a whole: Antigen-responding cells were enriched for degenerate expanded CDR3beta sequences.

The germline V gene encodes CDR1 GTSNPN and CDR2 SVGIG (reference sequence). The V gene lost 2 bases and the J gene lost 14 bases, with 16 bases spanning the gap. This CDR3 has 13 residues. Cells were stimulated with overlapping HIV-1 Gag 15-mer peptides. CD40L-negative CD69-negative CD45RO-high memory CD4+ T cells were sorted as populations depleted of antigen-responding cells. The libraries were made with immunoSEQ version 4 in survey mode. The repertoire was sequenced with immunoSEQ multiplex PCR; TCRdb's copy has only in-frame clones and lacks some. The sample has about 35,000 clones, over 75% seen once.

The rearrangement uses TRBV30 and TRBJ1-6; D unresolved. The receptor's source is an adult with HIV. The donor label of this sample is uncertain. The sequences come from cultured CD4+ T cells from PBMCs, collected from a patient who received antiretroviral therapy. The CDR3 reads CAWSTQGGVALHF. DNA of the CDR3: TGTGCCTGGAGTACCCAAGGCGGAGTGGCCCTCCACTTT.